This entry lists 7 T cell receptor beta chains sequenced from one sample in a study of T cells after yellow fever vaccination. TCRdb independently ran MiXCR on the 5' RACE reads; one entry per CDR3 protein. This table has under 350,000 distinct CDR3 sequences, about 4% appearing once. The specimen comprised PBMCs, sampled 5 days after the yellow fever booster vaccination. Every receptor here comes from a young man who received the YFV17D yellow fever vaccine.

The table lists this clonotype with a few counts. The chain links TRBV11-3 to TRBJ2-2; possible D gene TRBD1, 5 bases. V lost 1 base, J lost 0 bases, and 15 bases lay in between. Germline loops: CDR1 SGHNT, CDR2 YENEEA. CDR3 length: 18 residues. CDR3 DNA sequence: TGTGCCAGCAGCTTAGCCAGGTGGGGCAGCGCGAACACCGGGGAGCTGTTTTTT. Translating it yields CASSLARWGSANTGELFF. The complete variable domain, with remaining parts taken from reference TRBV11-3 and TRBJ2-2, reads EAGVVQSPRYKIIEKKQPVAFWCNPISGHNTLYWYLQNLGQGPELLIRYENEEAVDDSQLPKDRFSAERLKGVDSTLKIQPAELGDSAVYLCASSLARWGSANTGELFFGEGSRLTVL.

This clonotype was counted at least ten times. The V call is TRBV7-9, the J call TRBJ2-7; D is possibly TRBD1 (5 bases). CDR3 length: 13 amino acids. Germline lookup yields CDR1 SEHNR and CDR2 FQNEAQ (reference sequence). With 3 bases removed from V and 3 bases from J, the gap between germline ends came to 9 bases. The CDR3 protein is CASSFSGYYEQYF. The CDR3 DNA sequence: TGTGCCAGCAGCTTTTCAGGGTACTACGAGCAGTACTTC.

This clonotype was recorded a few times. The chain is built from TRBV5-7 and TRBJ2-5; maybe TRBD2 (6 bases). TRBV5-7 is noted as an ORF with a role that remains uncertain. The CDR3 totals 12 residues. Trimming pared 4 bases from V and 5 bases from J, leaving 9 bases between. CDR3 region: CASSRRVETQYF. Here the CDR3 DNA reads TGTGCCAGCAGCCGGAGGGTTGAGACCCAGTACTTC.

The chain combines TRBV18 with TRBJ2-2, with D perhaps TRBD1 (6 bases). V was clipped by 6 bases and J by 7 bases, with 15 bases between them. This CDR3 comprises 14 residues. The V gene's germline CDR1 is KGHSH and CDR2 LQKENI. The CDR3 region is CASSDRQDFGELFF. DNA of the CDR3: TGTGCCAGCTCGGACAGACAGGATTTCGGGGAGCTGTTTTTT.

This clonotype was observed a handful of times. The V and J genes are TRBV14 and TRBJ2-3, with 9 nucleotides matching TRBD2. The CDR3 is 18 residues long. Germline V lookup: CDR1 SGHDN, CDR2 FVKESK. The J segment lost 0 bases and the V segment lost 4 bases, leaving 11 bases of the junction unmatched. The CDR3 region is CASSPLHGLAKSTDTQYF. The CDR3 bases are TGTGCCAGCAGCCCTCTACATGGACTAGCGAAGAGCACAGATACGCAGTATTTT.

The genes are TRBV7-3 and TRBJ2-1; D remains ambiguous. The CDR3 extends over 15 amino acids. The V end was cut by 2 bases, the J end by 0 bases, with 8 bases between. CDR1 SGHTA and CDR2 FQGTGA come from the germline V gene. CDR3 amino acids: CASSLLSSSYNEQFF. CDR3 in DNA: TGTGCCAGCAGCTTATTGTCTAGCTCCTACAATGAGCAGTTCTTC.

V gene TRBV11-2 combines with J gene TRBJ2-1, with D unresolved. Trimming removed 4 bases at V and 7 bases at J, with 17 bases between. This CDR3 has 15 residues. Germline V gene sequence: CDR1 SGHAT, CDR2 FQNNGV. The CDR3 spells CASSSSGALWNEQFF. CDR3 nucleotides: TGTGCCAGCAGCTCGTCGGGCGCCTTGTGGAATGAGCAGTTCTTC.